Shown below are 9 T cell receptor beta chains from a single sample sequenced in a study of PD-1 blockade in mismatch repair-deficient tumors. Sequencing used immunoSEQ multiplex PCR; TCRdb keeps in-frame clones, though not all of them. The sample holds 85,000 to 130,000 clones; 70% to 85% are singletons and the top ten take approximately 6.5%. Here the sequenced sample was peripheral blood, taken about 33 weeks after starting pembrolizumab. The receptors originated from an adult with mismatch repair-deficient cancer.

The CDR3 DNA reads as TGTGCCATCAGTAATGACAGGGGATTATCCTACGAGCAGTACTTC. Amino acids: CAISNDRGLSYEQYF. The V call is TRBV10-3, the J call TRBJ2-7, with 8 positions matching TRBD1. V lost 5 bases and J lost 1; bases outside the gene matches: 7. This CDR3 has 15 amino acids. Germline assignment: CDR1 ENHRY and CDR2 SYGVKD.

The rearrangement uses TRBV19 and TRBJ1-1, with D possibly TRBD1 on 5 matching bases. CDR1 and CDR2 (germline): LNHDA, SQIVND (reference sequence). This CDR3 spans 15 amino acids. The V and J ends lost 8 bases and 4 bases respectively, with 20 bases between them. CDR3: CASARGGMMGTEAFF. CDR3 nucleotides: TGTGCCAGTGCGAGGGGAGGGATGATGGGCACTGAAGCTTTCTTT.

This clone was detected once. The rearrangement uses TRBV30 and TRBJ1-2; D uncertain. Germline assignment: CDR1 GTSNPN and CDR2 SVGIG (reference sequence). The CDR3 covers 15 residues. Trimming left V 5 bases short and J 0 bases short, with 16 bases between. In DNA, the CDR3 is TGTGCCTGGGGAGGCTCAGGCCAAGCTAACTATGGCTACACCTTC. Its protein is CAWGGSGQANYGYTF.

In this sample, this clone turned up once. The CDR3 sequence is CASSLSGRSSYNEQFF. In DNA form, the CDR3 reads TGCGCCAGCAGCCTCAGCGGGAGGAGCTCCTACAATGAGCAGTTCTTC. The chain employs TRBV5-1 and TRBJ2-1; TRBD2 aligns across 9 bases. Germline V gene lookup returns CDR1 SGHRS and CDR2 YFSETQ. V lost 4 bases and J lost 0; bases outside the gene matches: 5. This CDR3 region has 16 residues.

The chain uses TRBV5-4 and TRBJ2-6, with a possible D match to TRBD1 (6 bases). CDR1 and CDR2 from the germline V gene are SGHNT and YYREEE (reference sequence). The CDR3 is 17 residues long. The ends were cut back, 4 bases at V and 0 bases at J, with 14 bases in the middle. This CDR3 reads CASSQGRGSSGANVLTF. CDR3 in DNA: TGTGCCAGCAGCCAAGGCAGGGGCAGCTCTGGGGCCAACGTCCTGACTTTC. Filled out from reference TRBV5-4 and TRBJ2-6, the complete variable domain reads ETGVTQSPTHLIKTRGQQVTLRCSSQSGHNTVSWYQQALGQGPQFIFQYYREEENGRGNFPPRFSGLQFPNYSSELNVNALELDDSALYLCASSQGRGSSGANVLTFGAGSRLTVL.

This chain joins TRBV15 and TRBJ2-7, with TRBD2 identical over 9 bases. J gave up 0 bases and V 5 bases, and 2 bases lay outside the gene matches. This CDR3 has 14 residues. Germline V gene data show CDR1 as LNHNV and CDR2 as YYDKDF (reference sequence). The CDR3 DNA is TGTGCCACCAGCGGCGGGGGGGACTCCTACGAGCAGTACTTC. Translation: CATSGGGDSYEQYF.

The chain recombines TRBV7-6 with TRBJ2-1; 14 bases are a match to TRBD2. Germline lookup yields CDR1 SGHVS and CDR2 FNYEAQ. The CDR3 runs 18 residues. The V segment lost 5 bases and the J segment 9 bases; nucleotides outside the gene matches: 15. DNA of the CDR3: TGTGCCAGCAGCCTTTTTACACCGGGACTAGCGGGAGCCGGTGAGCAGTTCTTC. This sequence encodes CASSLFTPGLAGAGEQFF.

This sequence joins TRBV28 and TRBJ1-5; no definite D call. The CDR3 contains 16 residues. From germline, CDR1 is MDHEN and CDR2 SYDVKM. V lost 7 bases to trimming and J lost 7 bases, with 23 bases between them. As DNA, the CDR3 is TGTGCCAGCAACCCCCCCGACGTCAGGCTAGGCCAGCCCCAGCATTTT. It translates to CASNPPDVRLGQPQHF.

A remark on this clone: This specimen includes other DNA sequences encoding the same CDR3. The chain uses TRBV9 and TRBJ2-2; D remains unclear. Trimming removed 2 bases from V and 1 base from J, with 0 bases in between. Germline V CDR1 and CDR2: SGDLS, YYNGEE. The CDR3 totals 12 residues. The CDR3 bases are TGTGCCAGCAGCGTGAACACCGGGGAGCTGTTTTTT. This translates into CASSVNTGELFF.